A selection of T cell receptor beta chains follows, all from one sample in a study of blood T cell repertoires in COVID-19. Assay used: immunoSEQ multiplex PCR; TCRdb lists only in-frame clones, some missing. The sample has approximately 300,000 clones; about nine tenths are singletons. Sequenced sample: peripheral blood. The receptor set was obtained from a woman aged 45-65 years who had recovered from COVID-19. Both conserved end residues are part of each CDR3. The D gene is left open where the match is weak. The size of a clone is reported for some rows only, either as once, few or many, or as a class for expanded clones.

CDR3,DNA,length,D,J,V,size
CASRRTGGTGELFF,TGTGCCAGCCGTAGGACAGGGGGCACCGGGGAGCTGTTTTTT,14,TRBD1,TRBJ2-2,TRBV11-3,.
CASSLAGPFTEAFF,TGTGCCAGCAGTTTGGCAGGCCCCTTCACTGAAGCTTTCTTT,14,.,TRBJ1-1,TRBV27,.
CASSLADSEAFF,TGTGCCAGCAGCTTAGCCGACAGTGAAGCTTTCTTT,12,.,TRBJ1-1,TRBV7-9,.
CASSQDGGQGADNEQFF,TGTGCCAGCAGCCAAGATGGGGGACAGGGGGCAGACAATGAGCAGTTCTTC,17,TRBD1,TRBJ2-1,TRBV4-2,.
CASSVNVAGEGYTF,TGTGCCAGCAGCGTAAATGTGGCAGGGGAAGGCTACACCTTC,14,.,TRBJ1-2,TRBV9,.
CASSFPRGQGVREQYF,TGTGCCAGCAGCTTCCCCCGAGGACAGGGAGTGCGCGAGCAGTACTTC,16,TRBD1,TRBJ2-7,TRBV7-2,.
CSASGAGSDTQYF,TGCAGTGCTAGTGGAGCGGGGTCAGATACGCAGTATTTT,13,TRBD2,TRBJ2-3,TRBV20-1,.
CASSPEAGALYEQYF,TGTGCCAGCTCACCAGAAGCGGGGGCTCTCTACGAGCAGTACTTC,15,TRBD2,TRBJ2-7,TRBV18,.
CASSFLTGGNTEAFF,TGTGCCAGCAGCTTTCTGACAGGGGGGAACACTGAAGCTTTCTTT,15,TRBD1,TRBJ1-1,TRBV7-9,.
CSASGYKKNNSPLHF,TGCAGCGCCTCAGGGTACAAAAAAAATAATTCACCCCTCCACTTT,15,.,TRBJ1-6,TRBV29-1,.
CASETSGGSDTQYF,TGTGCCAGCGAAACTAGCGGGGGGTCAGATACGCAGTATTTT,14,TRBD2,TRBJ2-3,TRBV7-9,.
CASSYSAYEQYF,TGTGCCAGCAGTTATAGCGCCTACGAGCAGTACTTC,12,.,TRBJ2-7,TRBV6-2/TRBV6-3,.
CASSRTGRTGANVLTF,TGTGCCAGCAGCAGGACAGGGAGGACTGGGGCCAACGTCCTGACTTTC,16,TRBD1,TRBJ2-6,TRBV9,.
CASSLGGGAGYGYTF,TGTGCCAGCAGCTTAGGTGGAGGAGCGGGTTATGGCTACACCTTC,15,.,TRBJ1-2,TRBV7-2,.
CASSLFNPGTLFYGYTF,TGTGCCAGCAGCTTATTCAACCCAGGGACTCTATTCTATGGCTACACCTTC,17,.,TRBJ1-2,TRBV7-2,.
CASSLWGLNSPLHF,TGTGCCAGCAGCTTATGGGGACTTAATTCACCCCTCCACTTT,14,.,TRBJ1-6,TRBV7-3,.
CAISESQGGRAPGELFF,TGTGCCATCAGTGAGTCCCAAGGCGGGAGGGCCCCCGGGGAGCTGTTTTTT,17,TRBD2,TRBJ2-2,TRBV10-3,.
CSVEPTANNEQFF,TGCAGCGTTGAACCAACAGCCAACAATGAGCAGTTCTTC,13,.,TRBJ2-1,TRBV29-1,.
CASSEAITLLDGYTF,TGTGCCAGCAGTGAAGCGATCACGCTCCTAGATGGCTACACCTTC,15,.,TRBJ1-2,TRBV6-1,once
CASSLWDSKETQYF,TGTGCCAGCAGTTTATGGGACAGCAAAGAGACCCAGTACTTC,14,.,TRBJ2-5,TRBV28,.
CASSPRDSHTDTQYF,TGTGCCAGCTCACCAAGGGACAGCCACACAGATACGCAGTATTTT,15,TRBD1,TRBJ2-3,TRBV18,.
CASSFGLAYEQYF,TGTGCCAGCAGTTTTGGACTGGCCTACGAGCAGTACTTC,13,.,TRBJ2-7,TRBV12-3/TRBV12-4,few
CASSPLGGADGYTF,TGTGCCAGCAGTCCTCTGGGGGGGGCGGATGGCTACACCTTC,14,.,TRBJ1-2,TRBV28,.
CASSIDRGTGAFF,TGTGCCAGTAGTATTGATCGGGGAACGGGAGCTTTCTTT,13,.,TRBJ1-1,TRBV19,.
CASSLGPRQGAFGYTF,TGTGCCAGCAGCCTGGGGCCTAGACAGGGGGCCTTTGGCTACACCTTC,16,TRBD1,TRBJ1-2,TRBV7-2,.
CASSPTLRAMETQYF,TGTGCCAGCAGCCCAACTTTGAGAGCGATGGAGACCCAGTACTTC,15,.,TRBJ2-5,TRBV7-2,.
CASSLGRTGGGTNEKLFF,TGCGCCAGCAGCTTGGGACGGACAGGGGGCGGCACTAATGAAAAACTGTTTTTT,18,TRBD1,TRBJ1-4,TRBV5-1,.
CATSRDRGSGANVLTF,TGTGCCACCAGCAGAGACAGGGGCTCTGGGGCCAACGTCCTGACTTTC,16,.,TRBJ2-6,TRBV15,few
CASSKVGSYGYTF,TGTGCCAGCAGCAAAGTTGGCAGCTATGGCTACACCTTC,13,.,TRBJ1-2,TRBV21-1,.
CASSLGALWAANTGELFF,TGTGCCAGCAGCTTGGGGGCCCTGTGGGCCGCAAACACCGGGGAGCTGTTTTTT,18,.,TRBJ2-2,TRBV7-9,.
CASSRAGILNTEAFF,TGTGCCAGCAGTCGGGCAGGGATTTTGAACACTGAAGCTTTCTTT,15,.,TRBJ1-1,TRBV2,.
CASSLFSGSSYNEQFF,TGTGCCAGCAGCCTATTTAGCGGGAGCTCCTACAATGAGCAGTTCTTC,16,TRBD2,TRBJ2-1,TRBV7-6,few
CASSTPRHTGELFF,TGTGCCAGTAGTACCCCCCGTCACACCGGGGAGCTGTTTTTT,14,.,TRBJ2-2,TRBV19,.
CASSLAVGQQVNTEAFF,TGTGCCAGCAGCTTAGCGGTGGGACAGCAAGTGAACACTGAAGCTTTCTTT,17,TRBD1,TRBJ1-1,TRBV7-2,.
CASRQTGLGNQPQHF,TGTGCCAGCAGACAGACAGGGTTGGGCAATCAGCCCCAGCATTTT,15,TRBD1,TRBJ1-5,TRBV27,.
CASRIAGSGEQFF,TGTGCCAGCAGGATAGCGGGGTCAGGTGAGCAGTTCTTC,13,TRBD2,TRBJ2-1,TRBV25-1,.
CASSFPTGSSYEQYF,TGTGCCAGCAGTTTCCCGACAGGGAGCTCCTACGAGCAGTACTTC,15,TRBD1,TRBJ2-7,TRBV28,.
CASSLQGSGEQFF,TGCGCCAGCAGCTTACAGGGGAGTGGTGAGCAGTTCTTC,13,TRBD1,TRBJ2-1,TRBV5-1,once
CASTFRVDAGELFF,TGTGCCAGCACCTTCAGGGTTGACGCCGGGGAGCTGTTTTTT,14,.,TRBJ2-2,TRBV6-5,.
CASSFSQGGSPLHF,TGTGCCAGCAGCTTCTCACAGGGCGGCTCACCCCTCCACTTT,14,.,TRBJ1-6,TRBV7-2,.
CASSLVDSKETQYF,TGTGCCAGCAGCTTAGTGGACTCCAAAGAGACCCAGTACTTC,14,.,TRBJ2-5,TRBV7-8,.
CASASLGGAGKLFF,TGTGCCAGCGCAAGTTTGGGCGGGGCAGGAAAACTGTTTTTT,14,.,TRBJ1-4,TRBV3-1/TRBV3-2,.
CASRRPQGKGFYEQYF,TGTGCCAGCAGACGGCCACAGGGGAAGGGCTTCTACGAGCAGTACTTC,16,TRBD1,TRBJ2-7,TRBV2,.
CAISVTGYDQPQHF,TGTGCCATCAGTGTAACAGGCTATGATCAGCCCCAGCATTTT,14,.,TRBJ1-5,TRBV10-3,once
CASSPGNEQFF,TGTGCCAGCAGCCCCGGGAATGAGCAGTTCTTC,11,.,TRBJ2-1,TRBV6-2/TRBV6-3,.
CASSVDFGAPGNTIYF,TGTGCCAGCAGCGTAGACTTTGGGGCGCCTGGAAACACCATATATTTT,16,.,TRBJ1-3,TRBV9,.
CASSETPGQAYEQYF,TGTGCCAGCAGTGAAACTCCGGGACAGGCATACGAGCAGTACTTC,15,TRBD1,TRBJ2-7,TRBV6-1,.
CASSLYRNTGELFF,TGTGCCAGCAGCTTATACAGGAACACCGGGGAGCTGTTTTTT,14,.,TRBJ2-2,TRBV7-2,.
CASSLAAGQGANEQYF,TGTGCCAGCAGCTTGGCCGCGGGACAGGGGGCCAACGAGCAGTACTTC,16,TRBD1,TRBJ2-7,TRBV5-4,.
CASSQGTEPFYEQYF,TGTGCCAGCAGCCAAGGGACAGAACCCTTCTACGAGCAGTACTTC,15,.,TRBJ2-7,TRBV3-1/TRBV3-2,.
CASSLQGRYGYTF,TGTGCCAGCAGCCTCCAGGGTCGGTATGGCTACACCTTC,13,.,TRBJ1-2,TRBV3-1/TRBV3-2,.
CASSQSLGVETQYF,TGTGCCAGCAGCCAATCTCTAGGCGTCGAGACCCAGTACTTC,14,.,TRBJ2-5,TRBV4-2,.
CASSSIPGYEQYF,TGTGCCAGCAGTTCCATCCCGGGCTACGAGCAGTACTTC,13,.,TRBJ2-7,TRBV6-1,.
CASSLGRGYSNQPQHF,TGTGCCAGCAGTTTGGGCAGGGGATATAGCAATCAGCCCCAGCATTTT,16,.,TRBJ1-5,TRBV27,.
CASSQEWAGDYGYTF,TGCGCCAGCAGCCAAGAGTGGGCGGGGGACTATGGCTACACCTTC,15,.,TRBJ1-2,TRBV4-3,.
CASSVQGGENSPLHF,TGTGCCAGCAGCGTCCAAGGGGGCGAGAATTCACCCCTCCACTTT,15,TRBD1,TRBJ1-6,TRBV3-1/TRBV3-2,.
CASSLTAGGYGYTF,TGTGCCAGCAGCTTAACGGCAGGGGGCTATGGCTACACCTTC,14,TRBD1,TRBJ1-2,TRBV7-9,.
CAWSETATGAYGYTF,TGTGCCTGGAGTGAGACCGCGACAGGGGCATATGGCTACACCTTC,15,TRBD1,TRBJ1-2,TRBV30,.
CASSPGQGYNEQFF,TGTGCCAGCAGCCCGGGTCAGGGCTACAATGAGCAGTTCTTC,14,.,TRBJ2-1,TRBV3-1/TRBV3-2,.